This T cell receptor beta chain was captured in a study of response to subunit inactivated influenza vaccine. The study's findings and limits: The authors suggested that every seasonal influenza vaccination recruits few new T cells.

TCRdb reprocessed the RT-PCR reads via MiXCR and lists one record per CDR3 protein. The profile shows 700,000 to 800,000 distinct CDR3 sequences, approximately 18% of them singletons. Losses at the gene ends were 3 bases for V and 0 bases for J; bases not matched to a gene: 5. In germline, CDR1 is DFQATT, CDR2 SNEGSKA (reference sequence). This CDR3 is built from 15 residues. This clonotype appeared a few times. The antigen remains unidentified. The material sequenced was PBMCs from blood, taken 4 to 6 days after vaccination. The source is a man aged 50-60 years who received an inactivated influenza vaccine. The chain joins TRBV20-1 to TRBJ2-3; 8 nucleotides match TRBD2. The CDR3 region is CSASKASGSTDTQYF. As DNA, the CDR3 is TGCAGTGCTAGCAAGGCTAGCGGGAGCACAGATACGCAGTATTTT.